This T cell receptor (beta chain) appears in the sequencing data of a study of blood T cell repertoires in COVID-19. Overall study: The analysed material was cDNA or gDNA that came from T cells, B-cell-depleted T cells, or PBMCs.

This CDR3 spans 12 amino acids. V lost 6 bases and J 9 bases, leaving 11 bases between the germline ends. Germline CDR1 reads MDHEN; CDR2 reads SYDVKM. Original handling: Reference gene primer amplification gave estimated nucleated cell counts. Some clones are missing from TCRdb's copy, which holds only in-frame ones; the method was immunoSEQ multiplex PCR. The V and J calls and clone size are taken from that table; D and trimming were inferred from the DNA. The repertoire includes more than 110,000 clones, about nine tenths of them detected once, and roughly 4.3% sits in the top ten. Everyone who took part was roughly 18 to 89 years old, and they came from roughly 25 US areas. Donors were grouped by their self-reported clinical history.

The rearrangement joins TRBV28 to TRBJ2-2; D gene ambiguous. The receptor comes from a man aged 50-59 years who had recovered from COVID-19. What was sequenced was PBMCs or T cells enriched from blood (not recorded which). CDR3 DNA sequence: TGTGCCAGCAGCTATAAGTATAGGGAGCTGTTTTTT. Its translation is CASSYKYRELFF.